These T cell receptor beta chains were read from a single sample in a study of control samples from healthy donors and cancer patients. Only in-frame clones appear in the TCRdb table, and some are missing; sequencing was by immunoSEQ multiplex PCR. The sample contains around 180,000 clones, 88% of which appear only once. Source material: blood. These receptors were collected from a woman aged 25 to 39 in good health. Each CDR3 is given with its conserved first and last residue. The D gene is left open where the match is weak. Size tells how often a clone was seen (once, few, many) or the class of an expanded clone, and some rows leave it out.

D	V	J	size	length	CDR3	DNA
NA	TRBV7-9	TRBJ1-1	once	14	CASNDGGANTEAFF	TGTGCCAGCAACGACGGGGGAGCGAACACTGAAGCTTTCTTT
TRBD1	TRBV7-2	TRBJ1-2	once	16	CASSLAPGDRNYGYTF	TGTGCCAGCAGCTTAGCCCCCGGGGACAGGAACTATGGCTACACCTTC
TRBD2	TRBV11-2	TRBJ2-5	NA	15	CASSPPTSSQETQYF	TGTGCCAGCAGCCCACCGACTAGCTCTCAAGAGACCCAGTACTTC
NA	TRBV5-1	TRBJ2-3	NA	13	CASSLEFTDTQYF	TGCGCCAGCAGCTTGGAGTTCACAGATACGCAGTATTTT
NA	TRBV7-2	TRBJ1-5	NA	15	CASSLQGGSNQPQHF	TGTGCCAGCAGCTTACAGGGAGGTAGCAATCAGCCCCAGCATTTT
NA	TRBV28	TRBJ1-5	NA	14	CASSFRQGHQPQHF	TGTGCCAGCAGTTTTCGGCAGGGGCATCAGCCCCAGCATTTT
TRBD1	TRBV12-3/TRBV12-4	TRBJ2-2	NA	13	CASSRTGVGELFF	TGTGCCAGCAGCCGGACAGGGGTCGGGGAGCTGTTTTTT
NA	TRBV7-2	TRBJ1-1	NA	14	CASSYLRGHTEAFF	TGTGCCAGCAGCTACCTCCGCGGCCACACTGAAGCTTTCTTT
NA	TRBV6-5	TRBJ1-3	once	14	CASSPGATGNTIYF	TGTGCCAGCAGCCCCGGGGCTACTGGAAACACCATATATTTT
NA	TRBV6-1	TRBJ1-1	NA	13	CASSESEVSEAFF	TGTGCCAGCAGTGAGTCCGAAGTGTCTGAAGCTTTCTTT
NA	TRBV6-5	TRBJ1-2	NA	13	CASRGELAFGYTF	TGTGCCAGCAGGGGGGAATTGGCCTTTGGCTACACCTTC
NA	TRBV28	TRBJ2-7	NA	14	CASNPIEDDYEQYF	TGTGCCAGCAATCCAATTGAAGATGACTACGAGCAGTACTTC
TRBD1	TRBV27	TRBJ2-7	NA	14	CASGARDSYYEQYF	TGTGCCAGCGGGGCCCGGGACAGCTACTACGAGCAGTACTTC
NA	TRBV28	TRBJ1-5	NA	17	CASSWGGGPLINQPQHF	TGTGCCAGCAGTTGGGGAGGGGGGCCACTGATAAATCAGCCCCAGCATTTT
NA	TRBV2	TRBJ1-2	NA	13	CASSVPQEDGYTF	TGTGCCAGCAGTGTCCCACAGGAGGATGGCTACACCTTC
NA	TRBV6-1	TRBJ2-7	NA	14	CASSEAQGSYEQYF	TGTGCCAGCAGTGAAGCGCAGGGGTCCTACGAGCAGTACTTC
NA	TRBV29-1	TRBJ1-2	NA	12	CSVRGSNYGYTF	TGCAGCGTTCGGGGGTCTAACTATGGCTACACCTTC
TRBD2	TRBV29-1	TRBJ2-5	NA	17	CSAGGIGAGSAEETQYF	TGCAGCGCCGGGGGGATAGGGGCAGGATCGGCCGAAGAGACCCAGTACTTC
NA	TRBV6-1	TRBJ2-3	once	18	CASSEVGGRSPHTDTQYF	TGTGCCAGCAGTGAAGTTGGGGGCAGGAGCCCACACACAGATACGCAGTATTTT
TRBD1	TRBV5-1	TRBJ2-3	NA	15	CASSRGQGLTDTQYF	TGCGCCAGCAGCAGAGGACAGGGCCTCACAGATACGCAGTATTTT
TRBD1	TRBV5-1	TRBJ1-1	NA	14	CASSLGRGLSEAFF	TGCGCCAGCAGCTTGGGCAGGGGGCTCTCTGAAGCTTTCTTT
NA	TRBV24-1	TRBJ2-5	NA	14	CATGPRGLQETQYF	TGTGCCACCGGTCCCCGGGGGCTCCAAGAGACCCAGTACTTC
NA	TRBV21-1	TRBJ2-7	NA	17	CASSRSRGRTATYEQYF	TGTGCCAGCAGCAGATCCCGCGGGCGGACGGCGACCTACGAGCAGTACTTC
NA	TRBV5-5	TRBJ2-1	NA	16	CASRDPAEGGIREQFF	TGTGCCAGCAGGGACCCTGCGGAGGGGGGAATCCGGGAGCAGTTCTTC
TRBD1	TRBV4-1	TRBJ1-2	NA	17	CASSQEVDRPTNYGYTF	TGCGCCAGCAGCCAAGAAGTGGACAGGCCCACTAACTATGGCTACACCTTC
NA	TRBV4-2	TRBJ2-1	NA	13	CASSQVAGTEQFF	TGTGCCAGCAGCCAAGTCGCAGGCACTGAGCAGTTCTTC
TRBD1	TRBV28	TRBJ1-5	NA	15	CASSLAGTGNQPQHF	TGTGCCAGCAGTTTAGCCGGGACAGGCAATCAGCCCCAGCATTTT
NA	TRBV21-1	TRBJ1-5	NA	14	CASSKGQGNQPQHF	TGTGCCAGCAGCAAAGGACAGGGCAATCAGCCCCAGCATTTT
NA	TRBV7-9	TRBJ1-2	once	15	CASSLAGRINYGYTF	TGTGCCAGCAGCTTAGCTGGACGGATTAACTATGGCTACACCTTC
NA	TRBV18	TRBJ2-1	NA	13	CASSPPGGDEQFF	TGTGCCAGCTCACCCCCCGGGGGAGATGAGCAGTTCTTC
NA	TRBV7-9	TRBJ1-1	NA	14	CASSHDSTNTEAFF	TGTGCCAGCAGCCATGACAGTACCAACACTGAAGCTTTCTTT
NA	TRBV6-4	TRBJ1-6	NA	15	CASSDSSYGGSPLHF	TGTGCCAGCAGTGACTCTAGCTATGGGGGATCACCCCTCCACTTT
NA	TRBV19	TRBJ1-1	NA	11	CASRGNTEAFF	TGTGCCAGTAGGGGTAACACTGAAGCTTTCTTT
TRBD2	TRBV9	TRBJ2-3	NA	18	CASSGRWGAGVPTDTQYF	TGTGCCAGCAGCGGCCGGTGGGGAGCGGGGGTACCCACAGATACGCAGTATTTT
TRBD2	TRBV18	TRBJ2-3	NA	16	CASSPSGTRGTDTQYF	TGTGCCAGCTCACCGTCGGGGACTAGGGGCACAGATACGCAGTATTTT
NA	TRBV6-5	TRBJ2-1	NA	11	CASSYVGEQFF	TGTGCCAGCAGTTATGTAGGGGAGCAGTTCTTC
TRBD1	TRBV6-4	TRBJ1-5	large	14	CASSEGQANQPQHF	TGTGCCAGCAGTGAGGGACAGGCAAATCAGCCCCAGCATTTT
TRBD1	TRBV7-9	TRBJ1-2	NA	16	CASSSRDSALQYGYTF	TGTGCCAGCAGCTCACGGGACAGCGCATTGCAATATGGCTACACCTTC
NA	TRBV23-1	TRBJ1-2	NA	15	CASSPPRRESYGYTF	TGCGCCAGCAGTCCCCCGAGGCGGGAATCCTATGGCTACACCTTC
NA	TRBV11-2	TRBJ1-4	NA	15	CASSPQGETNEKLFF	TGTGCCAGCAGCCCCCAGGGAGAAACTAATGAAAAACTGTTTTTT
NA	TRBV19	TRBJ1-1	NA	12	CASSYGAAEAFF	TGTGCCAGTAGTTATGGGGCGGCTGAAGCTTTCTTT
NA	TRBV6-5	TRBJ1-5	NA	15	CASSYSRGGNQPQHF	TGTGCCAGCAGTTACTCTAGGGGGGGAAATCAGCCCCAGCATTTT
TRBD1	TRBV6-1	TRBJ1-5	NA	17	CASSVGTGALGNQPQHF	TGTGCCAGCAGTGTTGGGACAGGGGCCTTGGGCAATCAGCCCCAGCATTTT
NA	TRBV6-2/TRBV6-3	TRBJ1-1	NA	13	CASSYSRGFGAFF	TGTGCCAGCAGTTACTCGCGGGGTTTCGGGGCTTTCTTT
TRBD2	TRBV4-2	TRBJ2-3	once	17	CASSQNLAGAVTDTQYF	TGTGCCAGCAGCCAAAATCTAGCGGGAGCGGTGACAGATACGCAGTATTTT
NA	TRBV2	TRBJ1-2	once	14	CASSGGQVTYGYTF	TGTGCCAGCAGTGGGGGTCAGGTAACCTATGGCTACACCTTC
NA	TRBV19	TRBJ1-1	few	14	CASSVRAMNTEAFF	TGTGCCAGTTCCGTACGTGCCATGAACACTGAAGCTTTCTTT
NA	TRBV3-1/TRBV3-2	TRBJ1-2	NA	11	CASSQDYGYTF	TGTGCCAGCAGCCAAGACTATGGCTACACCTTC
NA	TRBV19	TRBJ2-2	NA	14	CASSIRGSTGELFF	TGTGCCAGTAGTATCAGGGGTTCCACCGGGGAGCTGTTTTTT
NA	TRBV19	TRBJ1-6	NA	14	CASSRAADNSPLHF	TGTGCCAGTAGTCGGGCGGCGGATAATTCACCCCTCCACTTT
TRBD2	TRBV6-6	TRBJ2-7	NA	16	CASSSPFGGGTYEQYF	TGTGCCAGCAGTTCCCCTTTTGGGGGAGGGACCTACGAGCAGTACTTC
TRBD2	TRBV6-4	TRBJ2-7	NA	12	CASRERELEQYF	TGTGCCAGCAGGGAGCGGGAGCTCGAGCAGTACTTC
NA	TRBV6-6	TRBJ2-7	NA	14	CASCPNGAGYEQYF	TGTGCCAGCTGCCCCAACGGGGCAGGGTACGAGCAGTACTTC
NA	TRBV7-9	TRBJ1-4	NA	12	CASSFSNEKLFF	TGTGCCAGCAGCTTCTCGAATGAAAAACTGTTTTTT
TRBD2	TRBV3-1/TRBV3-2	TRBJ2-2	NA	16	CASSSGGLTLGGELFF	TGTGCCAGCAGCTCCGGGGGACTAACCCTCGGAGGGGAGCTGTTTTTT